One sample yielded the 25 T cell receptor beta chains listed below, sequenced in a study of response to subunit inactivated influenza vaccine. Each CDR3 protein gets one entry after TCRdb re-called the RT-PCR reads with MiXCR. The data show some 520,000 distinct CDR3 sequences, approximately 16% seen once. Sequenced material: CD4+ T cells sorted from PBMCs, taken roughly 24 months after vaccination. These receptors came from a man aged 50-75 years who received an inactivated influenza vaccine.

This clonotype showed up just a few times. The rearrangement links TRBV4-1 to TRBJ1-4; tentative D call: TRBD1 (5 bases). This CDR3 has 14 amino acids. CDR1 and CDR2 from the germline V gene are MGHRA and YSYEKL. Trimming cost V 4 bases and J 7 bases, with 13 bases left between them. The CDR3 nucleotides are TGCGCCAGCAGCCTCACCGGGACGGCTGAAAAACTGTTTTTT. This translates into CASSLTGTAEKLFF.

This clonotype was picked up a small number of times. This chain links TRBV3-1 with TRBJ2-1; the match to TRBD1 covers 8 bases. J lost 4 bases, V lost 1 base, and 6 bases had no gene match. This CDR3 is built from 16 residues. The germline V gene encodes CDR1 LGHDT and CDR2 YNNKEL (reference sequence). The CDR3 sequence: CASSQVTGVRYNEQFF. CDR3 coding DNA: TGTGCCAGCAGCCAAGTGACAGGGGTTCGGTACAATGAGCAGTTCTTC.

This clonotype has only a few counts. The gene calls are TRBV20-1 and TRBJ2-3, with TRBD1 matching 11 bases. V lost 6 bases to trimming and J lost 5 bases; unmatched junction nucleotides: 1. Per the germline V gene, CDR1 is DFQATT and CDR2 is SNEGSKA (reference sequence). The CDR3 is 12 residues long. The CDR3 DNA reads TGCAGTGCGGACAGGGGGCAAGATACGCAGTATTTT. Its translation is CSADRGQDTQYF.

This clonotype appeared a few times. The chain employs TRBV20-1 and TRBJ2-7; D possibly corresponds to TRBD1 (5 bases). Germline V gene sequence: CDR1 DFQATT, CDR2 SNEGSKA (reference sequence). This CDR3 region has 14 residues. V lost 0 bases to trimming and J lost 1 base, with 10 bases between them. CDR3 DNA: TGCAGTGCTAGAGAGGCACAGGCATCCTACGAGCAGTACTTC. Translating it yields CSAREAQASYEQYF.

There are a few counts of this clonotype. The chain joins TRBV4-3 to TRBJ2-1; no firm D call. The CDR3 consists of 15 residues. CDR1 is LGHNA, CDR2 YSLEER, per germline. V dropped 0 bases and J dropped 5 bases, with 11 bases sitting between them. This CDR3 reads CASSQDLGYNNEQFF. CDR3 nucleotides: TGCGCCAGCAGCCAAGATCTTGGCTATAACAATGAGCAGTTCTTC.

The V and J genes are TRBV4-1 and TRBJ2-1; TRBD1 matches 8 bases. The germline CDR1 and CDR2 sequences are MGHRA and YSYEKL. The CDR3 has 16 residues. The V segment lost 0 bases and the J segment 0 bases; nucleotides outside the gene matches: 1. The CDR3 loop is CASSQDTGGSYNEQFF. The DNA of the CDR3 is TGCGCCAGCAGCCAAGATACAGGGGGCTCCTACAATGAGCAGTTCTTC.

This clonotype was picked up a small number of times. This chain uses TRBV28 with TRBJ2-3, with 11 nucleotides matching TRBD2. Germline V gene lookup returns CDR1 MDHEN and CDR2 SYDVKM. The CDR3 is 15 residues long. V lost 6 bases, J lost 3 bases, and 5 bases stayed unmatched. DNA for the CDR3: TGTGCCAGCAGACTAGCGGGAGTGGGGACAGATACGCAGTATTTT. The encoded protein is CASRLAGVGTDTQYF.

The rearrangement links TRBV5-1 to TRBJ2-1, with 9 bases lining up with TRBD2. This CDR3 is built from 15 residues. Germline V gives CDR1 SGHRS, CDR2 YFSETQ. Germline trimming cut 1 base from V and 9 bases from J; bases unmatched to any gene: 8. This CDR3 is CASSLSSGSSSEQFF. The CDR3 DNA reads TGCGCCAGCAGCTTGAGTAGCGGGAGCTCGAGTGAGCAGTTCTTC. The full variable domain, with the rest looked up from reference TRBV5-1 and TRBJ2-1, is KAGVTQTPRYLIKTRGQQVTLSCSPISGHRSVSWYQQTPGQGLQFLFEYFSETQRNKGNFPGRFSGRQFSNSRSEMNVSTLELGDSALYLCASSLSSGSSSEQFFGPGTRLTVL.

V gene TRBV5-4 combines with J gene TRBJ1-1, with D uncertain. V lost 0 bases and J 0 bases, leaving 6 bases between the germline ends. The CDR3 contains 14 residues. Germline V gene data show CDR1 as SGHNT and CDR2 as YYREEE (reference sequence). CDR3 coding DNA: TGTGCCAGCAGCTTGGGGTACGTGAACACTGAAGCTTTCTTT. This gives the protein CASSLGYVNTEAFF.

The sample holds one count of this clonotype. The V call is TRBV19, the J call TRBJ2-6; perhaps TRBD1 as D (5 bases). The CDR3 totals 16 residues. V was shortened by 2 bases and J by 0 bases, with 8 bases between the two germline ends. CDR1 is LNHDA and CDR2 is SQIVND in the germline V gene (reference sequence). CDR3 protein: CASSITGASGANVLTF. CDR3 coding DNA: TGTGCCAGTAGTATAACAGGAGCCTCTGGGGCCAACGTCCTGACTTTC.

This clonotype occurred a few times. The chain carries TRBV7-2 and TRBJ2-4, with 7 bases that match TRBD1. This CDR3 is built from 16 residues. The V and J ends lost 1 base and 0 bases, in that order; junction bases with no gene match: 3. The germline gives CDR1 SGHTA, CDR2 FQGNSA. CDR3 sequence (DNA): TGTGCCAGCAGCTTAGTAGGGGGCTTAGCCAAAAACATTCAGTACTTC. It codes for CASSLVGGLAKNIQYF.

The chain joins TRBV7-2 to TRBJ1-6; 7 bases are a match to TRBD1. The CDR3 loop spans 17 amino acids. V lost 5 bases, J lost 3 bases, and 10 bases stayed unmatched. Germline assignment: CDR1 SGHTA and CDR2 FQGNSA. This chain's CDR3 is CASSPRGQSLYNSPLHF. CDR3 bases: TGTGCCAGCAGCCCGAGGGGACAGTCCCTCTATAATTCACCCCTCCACTTT.

This clonotype was detected a few times. V is TRBV12-3 or TRBV12-4 and J is TRBJ2-1; TRBD2 aligns across 10 bases. CDR3 size: 16 residues. V lost 5 bases to trimming and J lost 1 base; unmatched junction nucleotides: 5. The chain's CDR3 is CASSKAGGPSYNEQFF. Here the CDR3 DNA reads TGTGCCAGCAGTAAAGCGGGAGGGCCTTCCTACAATGAGCAGTTCTTC.

This clonotype was observed a handful of times. The chain couples TRBV4-2 to TRBJ1-5, with TRBD1 matching 7 bases. This CDR3 comprises 15 residues. From germline, CDR1 is LGHNA and CDR2 YNFKEQ. The V and J ends lost 0 bases and 6 bases, in that order; junction bases with no gene match: 5. CDR3 sequence reads: CASSQEQGTVQPQHF. CDR3 nucleotides: TGTGCCAGCAGCCAAGAGCAGGGGACAGTTCAGCCCCAGCATTTT.

The J gene is TRBJ2-6, the V gene TRBV5-1; D not resolved. The CDR3 is 16 residues long. Germline CDR1 is SGHRS and CDR2 is YFSETQ. Trimming cost V 4 bases and J 0 bases, with 11 bases left between them. The CDR3 sequence is CASSPEGGSGANVLTF. CDR3 nucleotides: TGCGCCAGCAGCCCGGAAGGCGGCTCTGGGGCCAACGTCCTGACTTTC.

V usage is TRBV7-2 and J usage is TRBJ2-1, with D perhaps TRBD2 (5 bases). Trimming left V 5 bases short and J 1 base short, with 12 bases between. The length of the CDR3 is 15 residues. The germline V gene has CDR1 SGHTA and CDR2 FQGNSA. The CDR3 DNA sequence: TGTGCCAGCAGCGCAAGCGGACCTTCCTACAATGAGCAGTTCTTC. This gives the protein CASSASGPSYNEQFF. The full variable domain, rest sourced from reference TRBV7-2 and TRBJ2-1, is GAGVSQSPSNKVTEKGKDVELRCDPISGHTALYWYRQSLGQGLEFLIYFQGNSAPDKSGLPSDRFSAERTGGSVSTLTIQRTQQEDSAVYLCASSASGPSYNEQFFGPGTRLTVL.

This clonotype was detected a few times. The chain recombines TRBV27 with TRBJ2-3, with TRBD2 matching 14 bases. J lost 0 bases, V lost 5 bases, and 10 bases had no gene match. This CDR3 has 19 residues. CDR1 and CDR2 from the germline V gene are MNHEY and SMNVEV (reference sequence). The CDR3 spells CASSMRTSGGPSSTDTQYF. The CDR3 coding sequence is TGTGCCAGCAGTATGCGGACTAGCGGGGGGCCTTCTAGCACAGATACGCAGTATTTT.

This clonotype appeared a few times. The gene calls are TRBV4-1 and TRBJ2-5, with 9 positions matching TRBD1. The CDR3 is 18 amino acids. The J segment lost 3 bases and the V segment lost 4 bases, leaving 15 bases of the junction unmatched. Germline CDR1 MGHRA, CDR2 YSYEKL. CDR3 loop: CASSRSASRGQGEETQYF. The CDR3 DNA reads TGCGCCAGCAGCCGAAGTGCCAGCCGGGGACAGGGAGAAGAGACCCAGTACTTC.

This clonotype was counted ten times or more. The chain employs TRBV6-1 and TRBJ2-7; 9 bases are shared with TRBD1. The CDR3 extends over 15 amino acids. The V segment lost 4 bases and the J segment 6 bases; nucleotides outside the gene matches: 10. Germline-derived CDR1 and CDR2 are MNHNS and SASEGT. The CDR3 DNA reads TGTGCCAGCAGTGGGTTACCGGGACAGGGAGTCGAGCAGTACTTC. It specifies CASSGLPGQGVEQYF.

The CDR3 DNA sequence: TGTGCCAGCAGCGATATACTAGCGAGCCTTGACAATGAGCAGTTCTTC. This sequence encodes CASSDILASLDNEQFF. The rearrangement joins TRBV7-6 to TRBJ2-1, with 7 bases fitting TRBD2. CDR3 length equals 16 residues. The ends lost 5 bases at V and 5 bases at J; junction bases unmatched: 12. Germline CDR1 SGHVS, CDR2 FNYEAQ. Filled out from reference TRBV7-6 and TRBJ2-1, the complete variable domain reads GAGVSQSPRYKVTKRGQDVALRCDPISGHVSLYWYRQALGQGPEFLTYFNYEAQQDKSGLPNDRFSAERPEGSISTLTIQRTEQRDSAMYRCASSDILASLDNEQFFGPGTRLTVL.

This clonotype was seen a handful of times. Here the CDR3 reads CASSKTGTGRTYEQYF. In DNA form, the CDR3 reads TGTGCCAGTAGTAAGACCGGGACAGGGAGAACCTACGAGCAGTACTTC. The genes are TRBV19 and TRBJ2-7; TRBD1 agrees at 9 bases. Germline CDR1 is LNHDA and CDR2 is SQIVND (reference sequence). This CDR3 is built from 16 residues. The trim removed 4 bases at V and 2 bases at J, leaving 9 bases unmatched. The whole variable domain, remainder taken from reference TRBV19 and TRBJ2-7, is DGGITQSPKYLFRKEGQNVTLSCEQNLNHDAMYWYRQDPGQGLRLIYYSQIVNDFQKGDIAEGYSVSREKKESFPLTVTSAQKNPTAFYLCASSKTGTGRTYEQYFGPGTRLTVT.

This rearrangement joins TRBV20-1 to TRBJ1-2, with TRBD1 matching over 10 bases. Germline CDR1 reads DFQATT; CDR2 reads SNEGSKA (reference sequence). The CDR3 is made up of 14 amino acids. Trimming took 6 bases from V and 4 from J; bases not matched to a gene: 8. The CDR3 nucleotides are TGCAGTGCGGCCCCGACAGGGGGCGGCTATGGCTACACCTTC. Amino acid sequence: CSAAPTGGGYGYTF.

A word on this clonotype: Germline is not matched at one junction end, which may reflect a read error. The chain couples TRBV5-6 to TRBJ2-1; 9 nucleotides align to TRBD1. CDR1 and CDR2 (germline): SGHDT, YYEEEE. The CDR3 length is 13 residues. The CDR3 spells CASSSGQGKKKVF. CDR3 sequence (DNA): TGTGCCAGCAGCTCGGGACAGGGTAAAAAGAAGGTCTTC.

The sample holds a few counts of this clonotype. This chain uses TRBV16 with TRBJ1-3, with no clear D. The germline V gene has CDR1 KGHSY and CDR2 FQNENV. The length of the CDR3 is 14 residues. V shed 3 bases and J shed 8 bases, with 14 bases lying between them. In nucleotides, the CDR3 is TGTGCCAGCAGCCAGGCGCAAATTCGAGACACCATATATTTT. This encodes CASSQAQIRDTIYF.

The chain employs TRBV5-1 and TRBJ2-1, with D tentatively TRBD2 (5 bases). The CDR3 is 16 amino acids. CDR1 is SGHRS, CDR2 YFSETQ, per germline. V was cut by 7 bases and J by 1 base, with 18 bases left in between. In DNA form, the CDR3 reads TGCGCCAGCCGACGTGGCGGGCGTGTTTCCTACAATGAGCAGTTCTTC. This translates into CASRRGGRVSYNEQFF.